This T cell receptor (beta chain) was identified in a study of cytotoxic CD8 clonotypes in ibrutinib-treated CLL. Whole-study context: Investigators reported approximately 25 partial and 2 complete responses; after median roughly 70 months, roughly 15 patients remained remitted and approximately twelve progressed. An average of 255,043 productive templates and roughly 94,000 productive rearrangements was obtained per sample.

CDR3 length equals 15 residues. Trimming removed 1 base from V and 3 bases from J; junction bases left unmatched: 7. CDR1 is SGHRS and CDR2 is YFSETQ in the germline V gene. Study-wide results and limits: The study found baseline clonality above age-matched healthy donors, tracking circulating CD8+ T-cell counts. Among the clonotypes, public ones were uncommon and contracted or held stable on treatment.

Remarks on this clone: The antigen is not known.

Here immunoSEQ multiplex PCR was the method, and the copy in TCRdb shows in-frame clones only, minus some. There are roughly 70,000 clones in the sample; 80% occur only once, and 6% to 9% lies in the top ten. The input for sequencing was PBMCs, taken at disease progression, from a patient treated with ibrutinib. The gene calls are TRBV5-1 and TRBJ2-7, with TRBD1 identical over 7 bases. The source of this sequence is a human donor with chronic lymphocytic leukemia. The CDR3 DNA is TGCGCCAGCAGCTTGCAACCGGGACAGATCTACGAGCAGTACTTC. Its protein product is CASSLQPGQIYEQYF.